This T cell receptor (beta chain) was documented in a study of T cell changes during pregnancy in multiple sclerosis. The repertoire was sequenced with immunoSEQ multiplex PCR; TCRdb's copy has only in-frame clones and lacks some. The data show about 97,000 clones, with 91% seen just once and 3% to 3.5% held by the top ten. V was cut by 5 bases and J by 0 bases, with 11 bases left in between. In germline, CDR1 is LNHDA, CDR2 SQIVND (reference sequence). The CDR3 totals 14 residues. The receptor was derived from a female donor with multiple sclerosis, enrolled in a pregnancy study. The chain has TRBV19 and TRBJ2-7; weak D call: TRBD1 (5 bases). The sample here was peripheral blood, taken in the second trimester of pregnancy. The CDR3 spells CASSPRQGSYEQYF. Here the CDR3 DNA reads TGTGCCAGTAGTCCCCGCCAGGGCTCCTACGAGCAGTACTTC.